The clone carrying this TCR beta chain appeared a few times. Assay used: immunoSEQ multiplex PCR; TCRdb lists only in-frame clones, some missing. The sample consists of fewer than 80,000 clones, 85% of them appearing once. This specimen comes from a study of OX40 agonist ivuxolimab in advanced cancers. The overall study: Patients assigned to dose escalation were diagnosed with hepatocellular carcinoma, melanoma, renal cell or head and neck cancer.

CDR1 is MNHEY and CDR2 is SVGAGI in the germline V gene. The CDR3 spans 13 residues. V lost 2 bases and J lost 0, with 4 bases in between. Individuals having autoimmune disease history or systemic immunosuppression were not enrolled. The source material was CD4+ or CD8+ T cells sorted from blood, sampled in a trial of the OX40 agonist ivuxolimab. The origin of this receptor is an adult with an advanced solid tumor such as melanoma, head and neck, liver or kidney cancer. The V call is TRBV6-5, the J call TRBJ1-1; D ambiguous. CDR3 protein: CASSYRLNTEAFF. The DNA for the CDR3 is TGTGCCAGCAGTTACCGGCTGAACACTGAAGCTTTCTTT.